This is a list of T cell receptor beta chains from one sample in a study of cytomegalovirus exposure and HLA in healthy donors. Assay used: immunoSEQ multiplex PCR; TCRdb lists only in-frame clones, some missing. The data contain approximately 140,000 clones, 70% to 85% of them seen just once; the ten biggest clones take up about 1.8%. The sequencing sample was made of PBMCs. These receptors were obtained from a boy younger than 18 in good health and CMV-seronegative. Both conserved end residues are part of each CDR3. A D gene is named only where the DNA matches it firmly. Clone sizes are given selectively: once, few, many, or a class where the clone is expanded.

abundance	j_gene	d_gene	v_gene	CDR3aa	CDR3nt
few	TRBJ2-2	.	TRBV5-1	CASSDDRNTGELFF	TGCGCCAGCAGCGACGACAGGAACACCGGGGAGCTGTTTTTT
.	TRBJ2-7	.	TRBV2	CASRIFLRDNSYEQYF	TGTGCCAGCAGAATTTTTCTCCGGGACAACTCCTACGAGCAGTACTTC
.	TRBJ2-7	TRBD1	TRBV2	CASSQTGGIYEQYF	TGTGCCAGCAGCCAGACAGGGGGAATCTACGAGCAGTACTTC
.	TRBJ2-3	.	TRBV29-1	CSVEIARGTDTQYF	TGCAGCGTTGAAATAGCTCGAGGCACAGATACGCAGTATTTT
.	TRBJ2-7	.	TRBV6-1	CASSAPGSSYEQYF	TGTGCCAGCAGTGCGCCAGGAAGCTCCTACGAGCAGTACTTC
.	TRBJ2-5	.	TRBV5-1	CASSLGGVEETQYF	TGCGCCAGCAGCTTGGGGGGAGTAGAGGAGACCCAGTACTTC
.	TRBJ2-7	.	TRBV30	CAWSVSEQYF	TGTGCCTGGAGTGTCTCCGAGCAGTACTTC
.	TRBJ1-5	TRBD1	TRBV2	CASSDWGQGLSNQPQHF	TGTGCCAGCAGTGACTGGGGACAGGGCCTTAGCAATCAGCCCCAGCATTTT
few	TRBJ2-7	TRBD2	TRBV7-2	CASSLVLAAHSSYEQYF	TGTGCCAGCAGCTTAGTACTAGCGGCCCATAGCTCCTACGAGCAGTACTTC
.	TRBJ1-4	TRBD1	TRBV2	CASRERTGNEKLFF	TGTGCCAGCAGAGAGAGGACAGGGAATGAAAAACTGTTTTTT
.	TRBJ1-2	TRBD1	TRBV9	CASSVGTGGVSYGYTF	TGTGCCAGCAGCGTAGGTACAGGGGGCGTATCCTATGGCTACACCTTC
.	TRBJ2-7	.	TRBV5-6	CASSLALAAYEQYF	TGTGCCAGCAGCTTGGCTTTGGCCGCCTACGAGCAGTACTTC
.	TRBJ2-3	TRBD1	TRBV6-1	CASSEGLRRQGSDTQYF	TGTGCCAGCAGTGAAGGGCTTAGGAGACAGGGGTCAGATACGCAGTATTTT
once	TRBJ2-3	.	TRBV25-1	CASSEARLGADTQYF	TGTGCCAGCAGTGAGGCTAGACTTGGCGCAGATACGCAGTATTTT
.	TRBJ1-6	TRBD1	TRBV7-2	CASSEGQGVFSPLHF	TGTGCCAGCAGCGAGGGACAGGGAGTTTTTTCACCCCTCCACTTT
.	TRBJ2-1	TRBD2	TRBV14	CASSPRLAGEEQFF	TGTGCCAGCAGCCCTCGACTAGCGGGAGAGGAGCAGTTCTTC
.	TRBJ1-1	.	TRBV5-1	CASSLTTGSPAFF	TGCGCCAGCAGCTTGACCACAGGGTCCCCAGCTTTCTTT
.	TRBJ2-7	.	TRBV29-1	CSVHSGGTYEQYF	TGCAGCGTCCACTCCGGGGGAACCTACGAGCAGTACTTC
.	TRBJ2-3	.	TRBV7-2	CASSFLGRLYTDTQYF	TGTGCCAGCAGCTTCCTGGGGCGACTCTACACAGATACGCAGTATTTT
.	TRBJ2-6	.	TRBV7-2	CASSPSRPGANVLTF	TGTGCCAGCAGCCCGAGCCGTCCTGGGGCCAACGTCCTGACTTTC
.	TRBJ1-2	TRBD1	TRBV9	CASSAPQGTNYGYTF	TGTGCCAGCAGCGCACCACAGGGGACTAACTATGGCTACACCTTC
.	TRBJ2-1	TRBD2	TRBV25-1	CASSDPGTSGYNEQFF	TGTGCCAGCAGTGATCCTGGGACTAGCGGATACAATGAGCAGTTCTTC
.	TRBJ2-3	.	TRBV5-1	CASSLVQGPDTQYF	TGCGCCAGCAGCTTGGTTCAGGGCCCAGATACGCAGTATTTT
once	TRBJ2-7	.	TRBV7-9	CASSLVGPISYEQYF	TGTGCCAGCAGCTTAGTCGGTCCGATTTCCTACGAGCAGTACTTC
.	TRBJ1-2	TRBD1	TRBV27	CASSETGETYGYTF	TGTGCCAGCAGTGAGACAGGGGAGACCTATGGCTACACCTTC
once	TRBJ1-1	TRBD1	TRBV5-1	CASSLRTTGGHTEAFF	TGCGCCAGCAGCCTACGCACGACAGGGGGCCACACTGAAGCTTTCTTT
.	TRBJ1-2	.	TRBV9	CASSPRAFDGYTF	TGTGCCAGCAGCCCGAGAGCTTTCGATGGCTACACCTTC
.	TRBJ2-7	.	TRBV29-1	CSVEEGTGYEQYF	TGCAGCGTTGAGGAGGGCACAGGCTACGAGCAGTACTTC
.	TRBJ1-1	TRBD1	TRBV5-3	CARSIGTGSTEAFF	TGTGCCAGAAGCATAGGGACAGGGAGCACTGAAGCTTTCTTT
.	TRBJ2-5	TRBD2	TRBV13	CASSNGGQETQYF	TGTGCCAGCAGCAACGGGGGGCAAGAGACCCAGTACTTC
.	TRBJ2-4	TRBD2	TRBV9	CASSVDSGRGDIQYF	TGTGCCAGCAGCGTAGACTCCGGGAGGGGGGACATTCAGTACTTC
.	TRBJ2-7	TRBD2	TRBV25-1	CASSEYLLRASGSYEQYF	TGTGCCAGCAGTGAATATTTACTCAGGGCTAGCGGGAGCTACGAGCAGTACTTC
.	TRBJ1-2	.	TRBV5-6	CASSLDQGSNYGYTF	TGTGCCAGCAGCTTGGACCAGGGCTCCAATTATGGCTACACCTTC
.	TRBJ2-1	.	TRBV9	CASSVVGGALDEQFF	TGTGCCAGCAGCGTAGTAGGGGGGGCCCTGGATGAGCAGTTCTTC
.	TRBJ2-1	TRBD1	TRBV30	CAWSGQGRFF	TGTGCCTGGAGCGGACAGGGACGGTTCTTC
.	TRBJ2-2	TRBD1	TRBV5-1	CASSGTGGDTGELFF	TGCGCCAGCTCGGGAACAGGGGGCGACACCGGGGAGCTGTTTTTT
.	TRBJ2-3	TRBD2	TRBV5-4	CASSSVTSGGADTQYF	TGTGCCAGCAGCTCGGTGACTAGCGGGGGGGCAGATACGCAGTATTTT
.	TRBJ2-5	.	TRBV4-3	CASSQDSLSGAGETQYF	TGCGCCAGCAGCCAAGATTCTCTTTCGGGAGCGGGAGAGACCCAGTACTTC
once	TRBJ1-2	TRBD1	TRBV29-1	CSVSLLRTGDSVYGYTF	TGCAGCGTTTCCCTCCTGAGGACAGGGGATTCCGTCTATGGCTACACCTTC
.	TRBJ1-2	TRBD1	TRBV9	CASSELRQGARGGYTF	TGTGCCAGCAGTGAACTCAGACAGGGGGCAAGGGGCGGCTACACCTTC
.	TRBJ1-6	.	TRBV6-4	CASSDGLPPDSPLHF	TGTGCCAGCAGCGACGGCCTTCCGCCCGATTCACCCCTCCACTTT
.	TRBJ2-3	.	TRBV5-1	CASSLGAMAGAGDTQYF	TGCGCCAGCAGCTTGGGGGCCATGGCGGGGGCGGGCGATACGCAGTATTTT
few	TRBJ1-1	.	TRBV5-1	CASSSTLRGNTEAFF	TGCGCCAGCAGCTCAACCCTAAGGGGGAACACTGAAGCTTTCTTT
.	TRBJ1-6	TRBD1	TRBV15	CATSSGGTGLNSPLHF	TGTGCCACCAGCAGCGGGGGGACAGGGCTAAACTCACCCCTCCACTTT
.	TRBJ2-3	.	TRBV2	CASSGGGATLGTDTQYF	TGTGCCAGCAGTGGGGGAGGAGCGACCCTTGGCACAGATACGCAGTATTTT
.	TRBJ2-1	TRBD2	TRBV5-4	CASSLAGGEYNEQFF	TGTGCCAGCAGCTTGGCCGGGGGGGAATACAATGAGCAGTTCTTC
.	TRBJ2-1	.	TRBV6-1	CASSETVGNHNEQFF	TGTGCCAGCAGTGAAACGGTCGGTAACCACAATGAGCAGTTCTTC
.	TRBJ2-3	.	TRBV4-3	CASSRRWRDTQYF	TGCGCCAGCAGCCGGAGGTGGAGGGATACGCAGTATTTT
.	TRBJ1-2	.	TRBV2	CASSDNRAGYGYTF	TGTGCCAGCAGTGATAACAGGGCAGGATATGGCTACACCTTC
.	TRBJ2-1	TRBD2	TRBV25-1	CASSEPRSGRGAYNEQFF	TGTGCCAGCAGTGAACCTAGATCCGGGAGGGGGGCCTACAATGAGCAGTTCTTC
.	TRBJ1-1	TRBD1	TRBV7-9	CASSPKDRDTEAFF	TGTGCCAGCAGCCCTAAGGACAGGGACACTGAAGCTTTCTTT
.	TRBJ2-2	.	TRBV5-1	CASSLQASGTGELFF	TGCGCCAGCAGCTTGCAGGCCTCAGGCACCGGGGAGCTGTTTTTT
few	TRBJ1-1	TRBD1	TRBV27	CASSLRQGGPEAFF	TGTGCCAGCAGTTTACGCCAGGGGGGCCCTGAAGCTTTCTTT
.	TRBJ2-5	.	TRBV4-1	CASSPPPTSETQYF	TGCGCCAGCAGCCCACCCCCGACTAGTGAGACCCAGTACTTC
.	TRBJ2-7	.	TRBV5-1	CASSPTTRDYEQYF	TGCGCCAGCAGCCCGACGACTAGGGACTACGAGCAGTACTTC
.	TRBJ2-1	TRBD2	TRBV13	CASSVLAGGNNEQFF	TGTGCCAGCAGCGTACTAGCGGGGGGGAACAATGAGCAGTTCTTC
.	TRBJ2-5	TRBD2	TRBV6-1	CASSEESGAAETQYF	TGTGCCAGCAGTGAAGAGAGCGGGGCGGCGGAGACCCAGTACTTC
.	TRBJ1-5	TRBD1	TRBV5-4	CASSMTGPYSNQPQHF	TGTGCCAGCAGCATGACAGGGCCCTATAGCAATCAGCCCCAGCATTTT